This is a list of T cell receptor beta chains from one sample in a study of human T cells and chemical hapten exposure. TCRdb recomputed calls from the RACE reads with MiXCR, one row per CDR3 protein. The table has 35,000 to 50,000 distinct CDR3 sequences, 8% to 9.5% seen once. The source was whole blood, collected in connection with sensitization to the hapten diphenylcyclopropenone (DPC). These receptors all stem from a woman in her thirties or forties with alopecia areata. Some clones in this sample may be carry-over from other donors' samples. Both conserved end residues are part of each CDR3. A D gene is named only where the DNA matches it firmly. The size of a clone is reported for some rows only, either as once, few or many, or as a class for expanded clones.

v_gene	d_gene	j_gene	abundance	CDR3aa	CDR3nt
TRBV3-1	.	TRBJ2-1	many	CASSQSGHYSLSFF	TGTGCCAGCAGCCAGTCGGGTCATTACTCTCTGTCGTTCTTC
TRBV4-1	.	TRBJ1-5	many	CASSQVSQGNQPQHF	TGCGCCAGCAGCCAAGTTAGTCAGGGCAATCAGCCCCAGCATTTT
TRBV6-1	.	TRBJ2-7	many	CASSESSYEQYF	TGTGCCAGCAGTGAGTCCTCCTACGAGCAGTACTTC
TRBV4-2	.	TRBJ1-2	few	CASSQPGLRSSNYGYTF	TGTGCCAGCAGCCAGCCGGGCCTCAGGAGTTCTAACTATGGCTACACCTTC
TRBV5-4	TRBD2	TRBJ2-5	.	CASSRGPLAGGQETQYF	TGTGCCAGCAGCCGGGGGCCCTTAGCGGGAGGACAAGAGACCCAGTACTTC
TRBV18	.	TRBJ1-5	many	CASSRTDGAPQHF	TGTGCCAGCTCACGGACGGACGGAGCTCCCCAGCATTTT
TRBV4-1	TRBD2	TRBJ2-7	many	CASSQDAPTSQEQYF	TGCGCCAGCAGCCAAGATGCTCCGACTAGCCAGGAGCAGTACTTC
TRBV12-3/TRBV12-4	.	TRBJ1-3	.	CAGGWRGRGNTIYF	TGTGCCGGAGGTTGGCGGGGGCGAGGAAACACCATATATTTT
TRBV6-6	TRBD2	TRBJ2-3	many	CASSYAGTSGGAASDTQYF	TGTGCCAGCAGTTACGCCGGGACTAGCGGGGGGGCGGCCTCCGATACGCAGTATTTT
TRBV11-3	.	TRBJ1-1	.	CASSFRDYTEAFF	TGTGCCAGCAGCTTTAGGGACTACACTGAAGCTTTCTTT
TRBV29-1	TRBD1	TRBJ2-5	few	CSAPGTGGYETQYF	TGCAGCGCCCCCGGGACAGGGGGTTATGAGACCCAGTACTTC
TRBV28	.	TRBJ1-1	.	CASGPLAGGNTEAFF	TGTGCCAGCGGACCCCTCGCGGGGGGAAACACTGAAGCTTTCTTT
TRBV12-3/TRBV12-4	TRBD2	TRBJ2-3	many	CASSFPQTSGASTDTQYF	TGTGCCAGCAGTTTTCCACAAACTAGCGGGGCTAGCACAGATACGCAGTATTTT
TRBV7-9	TRBD1	TRBJ2-3	many	CASSWGQGGDTQYF	TGTGCCAGCAGCTGGGGACAGGGAGGGGATACGCAGTATTTT
TRBV23-1	TRBD1	TRBJ2-2	many	CASSQSRDRGRRGSGELFF	TGCGCCAGCAGTCAATCCCGGGACAGGGGGCGACGAGGATCCGGGGAGCTGTTTTTT
TRBV30	.	TRBJ2-1	many	CAWSAHRPGEQFF	TGTGCCTGGAGTGCCCACAGACCGGGTGAGCAGTTCTTC
TRBV7-8	.	TRBJ2-5	many	CASSSTIVEETQYF	TGTGCCAGCAGCTCTACTATCGTTGAAGAGACCCAGTACTTC
TRBV6-6	TRBD1	TRBJ1-5	many	CASSYESGTGISQGQPQHF	TGTGCCAGCAGTTACGAATCCGGGACAGGGATATCCCAAGGTCAGCCCCAGCATTTT
TRBV29-1	.	TRBJ2-7	many	CSVDATGSYEQYF	TGCAGCGTTGATGCGACAGGATCCTACGAGCAGTACTTC
TRBV19	.	TRBJ2-3	.	CASSSRGGPTDTQYF	TGTGCCAGTAGTTCCCGAGGAGGCCCCACAGATACGCAGTATTTT
TRBV7-9	.	TRBJ2-2	.	CASSPDSSNTGELFF	TGTGCCAGCAGTCCGGACAGCTCGAACACCGGGGAGCTGTTTTTT
TRBV12-3/TRBV12-4	.	TRBJ1-6	many	CASSFRPSPLHF	TGTGCCAGCAGTTTCCGGCCATCACCCCTCCACTTT
TRBV7-9	.	TRBJ1-1	many	CASSLGGLYGAFF	TGTGCCAGCAGCTTAGGAGGCTTGTATGGAGCTTTCTTT
TRBV6-2/TRBV6-3	.	TRBJ2-1	.	CASRDLDSSYNEQFF	TGTGCCAGCAGGGACCTAGATAGCTCCTACAATGAGCAGTTCTTC
TRBV2	.	TRBJ2-5	.	CASSSRAETQYF	TGTGCCAGCAGCTCGCGTGCGGAGACCCAGTACTTC
TRBV6-2/TRBV6-3	.	TRBJ2-1	many	CASSYLRSGSNEQFF	TGTGCCAGCAGTTATTTACGCTCGGGGTCCAATGAGCAGTTCTTC
TRBV3-1	.	TRBJ1-2	many	CASSQGGPQRGYTF	TGTGCCAGCAGCCAAGGAGGGCCCCAAAGGGGCTACACCTTC
TRBV15	TRBD2	TRBJ2-3	many	CATTPGLAGSTDTQYF	TGTGCCACCACTCCGGGACTAGCGGGGAGCACAGATACGCAGTATTTT
TRBV4-1	.	TRBJ2-1	many	CASSWKGGLDEQFF	TGCGCCAGCAGCTGGAAAGGGGGGCTGGATGAGCAGTTCTTC
TRBV7-2	.	TRBJ2-5	many	CASSLLRRGETQYF	TGTGCCAGCAGCTTACTAAGGAGGGGAGAGACCCAGTACTTC
TRBV18	.	TRBJ1-2	.	CASSPPGLPYGYTF	TGTGCCAGCTCACCCCCCGGGCTCCCCTATGGCTACACCTTC
TRBV19	TRBD1	TRBJ2-3	many	CASRDRGLTDTQYF	TGTGCCAGCCGAGACAGGGGGCTTACAGATACGCAGTATTTT
TRBV7-2	TRBD1	TRBJ1-1	many	CASSFIQGPLLNTEAFF	TGTGCCAGCAGCTTCATACAGGGGCCATTGTTGAACACTGAAGCTTTCTTT
TRBV20-1	.	TRBJ2-1	many	CSAQDGNEQFF	TGCAGTGCCCAGGACGGCAATGAGCAGTTCTTC
TRBV18	.	TRBJ2-7	many	CASSPGGPYEQYF	TGTGCCAGCTCACCGGGGGGTCCCTACGAGCAGTACTTC
TRBV28	TRBD1	TRBJ2-2	.	CASSLFQGATGELFF	TGTGCCAGCAGTTTATTCCAGGGGGCGACCGGGGAGCTGTTTTTT
TRBV6-1	.	TRBJ2-3	many	CASSEVYSTDTQYF	TGTGCCAGCAGTGAAGTTTACAGCACAGATACGCAGTATTTT
TRBV30	.	TRBJ2-3	many	CAWKSGSTDTQYF	TGTGCCTGGAAGTCAGGGAGCACAGATACGCAGTATTTT
TRBV27	TRBD1	TRBJ2-7	many	CASSSGQGIALYEQYF	TGTGCCAGCAGTTCGGGACAGGGTATCGCCCTCTACGAGCAGTACTTC
TRBV6-1	TRBD1	TRBJ2-7	many	CASITQKGRGPSYEQYF	TGTGCCAGCATCACCCAGAAGGGCAGGGGGCCCTCCTACGAGCAGTACTTC
TRBV5-1	TRBD1	TRBJ1-5	many	CASSPGTGGWGQPQHF	TGCGCCAGCAGCCCCGGGACAGGGGGATGGGGTCAGCCCCAGCATTTT
TRBV11-2	TRBD2	TRBJ2-1	many	CASSSFGTSFVNEQFF	TGTGCCAGCAGCTCTTTCGGGACTAGCTTCGTAAATGAGCAGTTCTTC
TRBV20-1	TRBD1	TRBJ2-7	.	CSALFRQGYHEQYF	TGCAGTGCCCTTTTTCGACAGGGGTACCACGAGCAGTACTTC
TRBV28	.	TRBJ1-2	.	CASSLGRSNYGYTF	TGTGCCAGCAGTTTGGGCCGGTCGAACTATGGCTACACCTTC
TRBV13	TRBD2	TRBJ2-1	few	CASSLGAGGRNEQFF	TGTGCCAGCAGCTTAGGAGCGGGGGGTAGGAATGAGCAGTTCTTC
TRBV4-1	TRBD2	TRBJ2-1	few	CASSPTGLAGGPGNEQFF	TGCGCCAGCAGCCCCACCGGACTAGCGGGGGGGCCGGGCAATGAGCAGTTCTTC
TRBV6-1	.	TRBJ1-2	many	CASSVVMVDRYTF	TGTGCCAGCAGTGTCGTAATGGTGGATCGCTACACCTTC
TRBV3-1	.	TRBJ1-1	many	CASSYIRGRGTEAFF	TGTGCCAGCAGTTACATCAGGGGCCGGGGGACTGAAGCTTTCTTT
TRBV6-4	.	TRBJ1-1	many	CASSLEVNTEAFF	TGTGCCAGCAGTCTAGAAGTGAACACTGAAGCTTTCTTT
TRBV4-3	.	TRBJ2-3	few	CASSQTAATDTQYF	TGCGCCAGCAGCCAAACTGCTGCTACAGATACGCAGTATTTT
TRBV6-5	TRBD1	TRBJ1-4	many	CASRGQGATNEKLFF	TGTGCCAGCAGAGGACAGGGGGCAACTAATGAAAAACTGTTTTTT
TRBV29-1	TRBD1	TRBJ2-7	.	CSTSRTGGAEQYF	TGCAGCACATCGCGTACAGGGGGCGCCGAGCAGTACTTC